The present entry profiles one T cell receptor beta chain with its context. As yet, its antigen is unknown. A single base separates this from a much larger clone, so it may be a read error. As part of library construction, unique molecular identifiers were attached to individual cDNA molecules. TCRdb ran MiXCR on the 5' RACE reads and lists one entry per CDR3 protein. In the table there are approximately 90,000 distinct CDR3 sequences, roughly 11% of which are singletons. This CDR3 has 11 amino acids. With 10 bases clipped from V and 6 bases from J, the junction kept 3 bases outside the gene matches. The germline gives CDR1 MNHEY, CDR2 SVGEGT. The sample comes from a study of early T cells in non-severe SARS-CoV-2 infection. Whole-study context: Bulk RNA isolated from unsorted whole blood underwent sequencing; chains were not paired. Study results and limitations: Anti-spike CD8 responses were favored in VDJdb matching, and private and CD4 specificities were missed.

The sequence was collected from an adult who was a healthcare worker with PCR-confirmed SARS-CoV-2 infection or an uninfected control (not recorded which). The chain joins TRBV6-2 or TRBV6-3 to TRBJ2-3; 8 bases are shared with TRBD1. The material sequenced was whole blood, taken at baseline. The CDR3 nucleotides are TGTGCCAACCGACAGGGGGATACGCAGTATTTT. Protein sequence: CANRQGDTQYF.